The T cell receptor beta chain under discussion was sequenced for a study of beta chain features in type 1 diabetes. Expressed TCRB transcripts were sequenced because the isolated RNA had all been reverse transcribed beforehand. Method: immunoSEQ multiplex PCR; TCRdb's copy keeps in-frame clones and lacks some. The repertoire includes around 330,000 clones, approximately 9.9% of them detected once, and more than 0.015% sits in the top ten. Sorting of CD4+ naive, central memory, regulatory and stem cell-like memory cells was performed via CD45RO/CCR7/CD25/CD127/CD95/CD27. This TCR was sampled from a woman aged 30 to 39 in good health. The sequenced sample was naive CD4+ T cells from blood.

The CDR3 protein is CNVGRGNEQFF. In nucleotides, the CDR3 is TGCAACGTCGGCCGGGGGAATGAGCAGTTCTTC. The chain is built from TRBV29-1 and TRBJ2-1, with D possibly TRBD2 on 6 matching bases. Germline CDR1 is SQVTM and CDR2 is ANQGSEA. The CDR3 is 11 residues long.